This entry lists 20 T cell receptor beta chains sequenced from one sample in a study of blood T cell repertoires in COVID-19. Profiled with immunoSEQ multiplex PCR; TCRdb holds only in-frame clones, not every one. The sample yields 140,000 or so clones, around four fifths seen once. Sequenced sample: peripheral blood. The receptor source for this set is a woman of 80 years or more with acute or convalescent COVID-19.

The J gene is TRBJ1-1, the V gene TRBV5-1; maybe TRBD1 (6 bases). The germline V and J ends were trimmed by 4 bases and 3 bases, with 13 bases remaining between them. This CDR3 is built from 14 residues. Germline V CDR1 and CDR2: SGHRS, YFSETQ. Written as DNA, the CDR3 is TGCGCCAGCAGCGTCCAGGGGAGGGACACTGAAGCTTTCTTT. This gives the protein CASSVQGRDTEAFF.

Details on this clone: At the DNA level, this CDR3 is encoded by other sequences in the same sample as well. The V gene is TRBV5-1, the J gene TRBJ1-5, with D possibly being TRBD1 (6 bases). Germline loops: CDR1 SGHRS, CDR2 YFSETQ. The V and J ends lost 1 base and 4 bases respectively, with 6 bases between them. There are 13 residues in the CDR3. CDR3 region: CASSLTGNQPQHF. For the CDR3, the DNA is TGCGCCAGCAGCTTGACAGGGAATCAGCCCCAGCATTTT.

J is TRBJ2-5 and V is TRBV27; possible D gene TRBD2, 5 bases. Trimming took 1 base from V and 1 from J, leaving 10 bases between them. The germline gives CDR1 MNHEY, CDR2 SMNVEV (reference sequence). The CDR3 is 15 amino acids. The CDR3 DNA reads TGTGCCAGCAGTTTATTCGGACTCATCCAAGAGACCCAGTACTTC. Translating it yields CASSLFGLIQETQYF.

This chain joins TRBV10-3 and TRBJ2-4; a possible D gene is TRBD2 (6 bases). CDR3 length: 15 residues. In germline, CDR1 is ENHRY, CDR2 SYGVKD. With 5 bases removed from V and 3 bases from J, the gap between germline ends came to 14 bases. This CDR3 reads CAISQGLRNKNIQYF. The CDR3 DNA follows: TGTGCCATCAGTCAGGGACTCAGAAACAAAAACATTCAGTACTTC.

The chain is built from TRBV30 and TRBJ1-5; TRBD1 is a possible D gene (6 bases). The V gene's germline CDR1 is GTSNPN and CDR2 SVGIG (reference sequence). CDR3 size: 13 residues. Deletions cut 1 base from V and 4 bases from J, with 8 bases between. The CDR3 DNA reads as TGTGCCTGGAGTGGAGGGGGAAATCAGCCCCAGCATTTT. It codes for CAWSGGGNQPQHF.

The chain combines TRBV20-1 with TRBJ2-7, with D possibly TRBD1 on 5 matching bases. CDR1 and CDR2 (germline): DFQATT, SNEGSKA (reference sequence). V lost 3 bases to trimming and J lost 0 bases, with 9 bases between them. The CDR3 runs to 13 residues. The CDR3 bases are TGCAGTGCTAGTCCAGGGTACTCCTACGAGCAGTACTTC. As protein: CSASPGYSYEQYF.

CDR3 loop: CASSVGQVLYGYTF. The DNA of the CDR3 is TGTGCCAGCAGCGTAGGGCAGGTACTCTATGGCTACACCTTC. The chain combines TRBV9 with TRBJ1-2; the D is unclear. In germline, CDR1 is SGDLS, CDR2 YYNGEE. V gave up 0 bases and J gave up 4 bases, with 10 bases separating them. This CDR3 has 14 residues. Full variable domain (missing parts from reference TRBV9 and TRBJ1-2): DSGVTQTPKHLITATGQRVTLRCSPRSGDLSVYWYQQSLDQGLQFLIQYYNGEERAKGNILERFSAQQFPDLHSELNLSSLELGDSALYFCASSVGQVLYGYTFGSGTRLTVV.

Comment on this clone: Its ends do not fully match the called genes, so a read error is possible. The chain joins TRBV6-2 or TRBV6-3 to TRBJ2-2, with 8 bases aligning to TRBD2. The germline V gene encodes CDR1 MNHEY and CDR2 SVGEGT. The CDR3 consists of 16 residues. In DNA, the CDR3 is TGTGCCAGCAGTGCCCTTCGCGGGAGGAACTCCGGGGAGCTGTTTTTT. Amino acid sequence: CASSALRGRNSGELFF.

The J gene is TRBJ2-3, the V gene TRBV12-5; the D gene is possibly TRBD1 (7 bases). V gave up 4 bases and J gave up 2 bases, with 10 bases separating them. The CDR3 contains 14 residues. The V gene's germline CDR1 is LGHNT and CDR2 FRNRAP. The CDR3, as DNA: TGTGCTAGTGGTTCAGGGGGGCCCACAGATACGCAGTATTTT. It codes for CASGSGGPTDTQYF.

The chain employs TRBV19 and TRBJ1-1; TRBD1 agrees at 9 bases. J was trimmed by 5 bases and V by 5 bases; bases with no gene match: 6. The CDR3 spans 14 residues. Germline loops: CDR1 LNHDA, CDR2 SQIVND (reference sequence). The CDR3 sequence is CASSFHRGRTEAFF. CDR3 nucleotides: TGTGCCAGTAGTTTCCACAGGGGGCGGACTGAAGCTTTCTTT.

The chain recombines TRBV5-8 with TRBJ2-7; D might be TRBD2 (6 bases). V lost 3 bases to trimming and J lost 7 bases, with 20 bases between them. The CDR3 is made up of 15 amino acids. Germline CDR1 SGHTS, CDR2 YDEGEE. CDR3 amino acids: CASSSGTYLVWEQYF. In nucleotides, the CDR3 is TGTGCCAGCAGCTCTGGGACTTACCTGGTGTGGGAGCAGTACTTC.

V is TRBV7-9 and J is TRBJ1-1; D is perhaps TRBD1 (5 bases). V was pared by 3 bases and J by 2 bases, with 7 bases between. The CDR3 has 13 amino acids. Germline-derived CDR1 and CDR2 are SEHNR and FQNEAQ (reference sequence). CDR3 nucleotide sequence: TGTGCCAGCAGCTTCGGACACAACACTGAAGCTTTCTTT. Protein sequence: CASSFGHNTEAFF.

V gene TRBV2 combines with J gene TRBJ1-5; D may be TRBD1 (5 bases). This CDR3 region has 14 residues. Germline V gives CDR1 SNHLY, CDR2 FYNNEI. With 5 bases removed from V and 6 bases from J, the gap between germline ends came to 14 bases. The DNA of the CDR3 is TGTGCCAGCAGTTGGACACTCTCAGGTCAGCCCCAGCATTTT. This translates into CASSWTLSGQPQHF.

This chain joins TRBV9 and TRBJ1-2; D remains ambiguous. This CDR3 contains 13 residues. Trimming took 4 bases from V and 4 from J, leaving 11 bases between them. CDR1 is SGDLS, CDR2 YYNGEE, per germline. The CDR3 reads CASSPGRGYGYTF. The DNA for the CDR3 is TGTGCCAGCAGCCCGGGGAGAGGCTATGGCTACACCTTC.

The rearrangement uses TRBV6-2 or TRBV6-3 and TRBJ1-5; maybe TRBD1 (5 bases). The CDR3 consists of 15 residues. Trimming removed 0 bases from V and 0 bases from J, with 6 bases in between. Germline V gene lookup returns CDR1 MNHEY and CDR2 SVGEGT. The CDR3 region is CASSYSGGSNQPQHF. As DNA, the CDR3 is TGTGCCAGCAGTTACTCCGGGGGTAGCAATCAGCCCCAGCATTTT.

The chain employs TRBV11-2 and TRBJ2-7, with 10 bases matching TRBD1. The V and J ends lost 1 base and 4 bases, in that order; junction bases with no gene match: 7. The CDR3 has 16 residues. CDR1 and CDR2 from the germline V gene are SGHAT and FQNNGV. The CDR3 nucleotides are TGTGCCAGCAGCTTAGGCCCCGGGACAGGGGAGTACGAGCAGTACTTC. Translated, it gives CASSLGPGTGEYEQYF.

V usage is TRBV7-9 and J usage is TRBJ2-5; possible D gene TRBD1, 5 bases. The CDR3 extends over 15 amino acids. Germline CDR1 is SEHNR and CDR2 is FQNEAQ (reference sequence). Trimming removed 3 bases at V and 0 bases at J, with 11 bases between. The CDR3 reads CASSFGAANQETQYF. Here the CDR3 DNA reads TGTGCCAGCAGCTTTGGGGCAGCCAACCAAGAGACCCAGTACTTC.

The chain links TRBV5-1 to TRBJ2-7; no clear D gene. The length of the CDR3 is 14 residues. Germline values: CDR1 SGHRS, CDR2 YFSETQ. Between the trimmed V and J ends, which lost 2 bases and 0 bases, there was a span of 9 bases. CDR3 sequence (DNA): TGCGCCAGCAGCTTCAACGGCGGCTCCTACGAGCAGTACTTC. Amino acid sequence: CASSFNGGSYEQYF.

This rearrangement joins TRBV15 to TRBJ1-2; no clear D. The CDR3 is 12 amino acids. From germline, CDR1 is LNHNV and CDR2 YYDKDF (reference sequence). Trimming cost V 0 bases and J 8 bases, with 7 bases left between them. CDR3 in DNA: TGTGCCACCAGCAGAGATGGAGGAGGCTACACCTTC. Translated: CATSRDGGGYTF.

This chain connects TRBV18 to TRBJ1-5; 8 bases fit TRBD1. The CDR3 has 15 amino acids. V was clipped by 3 bases and J by 5 bases; unmatched bases: 6. CDR1 and CDR2 (germline): KGHSH, LQKENI. CDR3 bases: TGTGCCAGCTCACCTTTCAGGGGGCGGGATCAGCCCCAGCATTTT. Its protein product is CASSPFRGRDQPQHF.